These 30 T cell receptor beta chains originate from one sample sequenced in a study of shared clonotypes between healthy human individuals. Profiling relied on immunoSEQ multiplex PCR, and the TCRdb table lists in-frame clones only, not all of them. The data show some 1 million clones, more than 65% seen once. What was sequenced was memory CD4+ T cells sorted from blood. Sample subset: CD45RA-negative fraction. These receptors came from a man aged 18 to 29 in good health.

The DNA of the CDR3 is TGCGCCAGCAGCCAAGATCCCGGGGGGGTGACCGGGGAGCTGTTTTTT. Its protein product is CASSQDPGGVTGELFF. The gene calls are TRBV4-1 and TRBJ2-2; 8 nucleotides line up with TRBD2. Trimming took 0 bases from V and 5 from J; bases not matched to a gene: 5. The CDR3 contains 16 residues. CDR1 is MGHRA and CDR2 is YSYEKL in the germline V gene.

CDR3 sequence reads: CASSLAREAFF. Written as DNA, the CDR3 is TGTGCCAGCAGCTTAGCAAGGGAAGCTTTCTTT. The chain has TRBV7-2 and TRBJ1-1; D is undetermined. The CDR3 sequence is 11 residues long. V was pared by 0 bases and J by 8 bases, with 4 bases between. The germline gives CDR1 SGHTA, CDR2 FQGNSA.

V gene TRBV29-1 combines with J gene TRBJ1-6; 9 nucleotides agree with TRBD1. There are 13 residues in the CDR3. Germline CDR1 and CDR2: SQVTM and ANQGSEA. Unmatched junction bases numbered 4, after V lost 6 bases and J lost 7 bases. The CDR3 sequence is CSVRDRDNSPLHF. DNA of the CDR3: TGCAGCGTCCGGGACAGGGACAATTCACCCCTCCACTTT. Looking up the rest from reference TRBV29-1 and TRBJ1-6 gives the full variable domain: SAVISQKPSRDICQRGTSLTIQCQVDSQVTMMFWYRQQPGQSLTLIATANQGSEATYESGFVIDKFPISRPNLTFSTLTVSNMSPEDSSIYLCSVRDRDNSPLHFGNGTRLTVT.

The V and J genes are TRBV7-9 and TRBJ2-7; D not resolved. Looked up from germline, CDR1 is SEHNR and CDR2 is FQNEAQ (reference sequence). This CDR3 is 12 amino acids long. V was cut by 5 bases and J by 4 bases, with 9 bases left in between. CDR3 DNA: TGTGCCAGCAGCCCCGAAGATTACGAGCAGTACTTC. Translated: CASSPEDYEQYF.

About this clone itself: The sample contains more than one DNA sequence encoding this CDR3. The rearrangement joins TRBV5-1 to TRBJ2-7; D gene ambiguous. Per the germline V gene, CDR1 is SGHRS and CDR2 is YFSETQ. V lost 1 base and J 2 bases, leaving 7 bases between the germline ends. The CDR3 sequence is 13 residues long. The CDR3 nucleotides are TGCGCCAGCAGCTTGACTGGCCCCTACGAGCAGTACTTC. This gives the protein CASSLTGPYEQYF.

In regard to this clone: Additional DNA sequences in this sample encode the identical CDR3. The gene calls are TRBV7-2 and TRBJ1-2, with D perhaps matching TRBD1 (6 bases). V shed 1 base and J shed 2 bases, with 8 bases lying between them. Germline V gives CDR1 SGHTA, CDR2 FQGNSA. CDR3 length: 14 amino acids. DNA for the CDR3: TGTGCCAGCAGCTTAGGAACAGGGAACTATGGCTACACCTTC. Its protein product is CASSLGTGNYGYTF.

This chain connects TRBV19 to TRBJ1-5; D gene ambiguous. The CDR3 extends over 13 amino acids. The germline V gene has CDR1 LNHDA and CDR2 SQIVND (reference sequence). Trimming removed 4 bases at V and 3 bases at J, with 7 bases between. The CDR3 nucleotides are TGTGCCAGTAGTAAGGTCTCCAATCAGCCCCAGCATTTT. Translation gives CASSKVSNQPQHF. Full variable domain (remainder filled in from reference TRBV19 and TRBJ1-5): DGGITQSPKYLFRKEGQNVTLSCEQNLNHDAMYWYRQDPGQGLRLIYYSQIVNDFQKGDIAEGYSVSREKKESFPLTVTSAQKNPTAFYLCASSKVSNQPQHFGDGTRLSIL.

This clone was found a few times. CDR3 coding DNA: TGTGCCAGCAGCCTAAGATCCGATACGCAGTATTTT. As protein: CASSLRSDTQYF. The rearrangement joins TRBV11-3 to TRBJ2-3; the D is unclear. CDR1 and CDR2 from the germline V gene are SGHNT and YENEEA. The CDR3 has 12 residues. V was shortened by 5 bases and J by 6 bases, with 9 bases between the two germline ends.

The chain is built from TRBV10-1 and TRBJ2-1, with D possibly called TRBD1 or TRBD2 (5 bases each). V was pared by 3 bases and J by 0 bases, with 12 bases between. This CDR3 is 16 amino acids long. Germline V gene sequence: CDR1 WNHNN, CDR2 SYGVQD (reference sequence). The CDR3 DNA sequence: TGCGCCAGCAGTGACCACGGGGCGAGCTCCTACAATGAGCAGTTCTTC. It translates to CASSDHGASSYNEQFF.

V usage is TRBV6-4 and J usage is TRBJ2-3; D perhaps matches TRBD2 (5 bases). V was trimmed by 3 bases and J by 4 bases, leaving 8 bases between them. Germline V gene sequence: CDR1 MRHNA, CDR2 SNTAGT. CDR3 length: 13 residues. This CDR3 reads CASSEELADTQYF. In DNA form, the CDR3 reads TGTGCCAGCAGTGAGGAACTAGCAGATACGCAGTATTTT.

CDR3 DNA sequence: TGTGCCTGGAGTGTACGGAGCGGGGTGGGCAATGAGCAGTTCTTC. This codes for CAWSVRSGVGNEQFF. The J gene is TRBJ2-1, the V gene TRBV30; 7 bases agree with TRBD2. J was trimmed by 6 bases and V by 0 bases; bases with no gene match: 8. The CDR3 contains 15 residues. Germline V gene data show CDR1 as GTSNPN and CDR2 as SVGIG (reference sequence).

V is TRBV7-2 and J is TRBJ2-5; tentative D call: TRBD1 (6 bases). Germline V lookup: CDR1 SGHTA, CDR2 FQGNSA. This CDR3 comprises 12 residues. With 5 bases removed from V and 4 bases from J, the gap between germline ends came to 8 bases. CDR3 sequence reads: CASSVGGETQYF. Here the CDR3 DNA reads TGTGCCAGCAGCGTAGGGGGAGAGACCCAGTACTTC.

The CDR3 sequence: CASSPLGDTQYF. CDR3 bases: TGTGCCAGCAGTCCATTGGGGGATACGCAGTATTTT. The chain carries TRBV6-1 and TRBJ2-3; the D is unclear. The ends were cut back, 5 bases at V and 6 bases at J, with 9 bases in the middle. The CDR3 length is 12 residues. Germline V gene sequence: CDR1 MNHNS, CDR2 SASEGT.

The CDR3 region has the DNA TGTGCCAGCAGTAGAGGACCCCAACGTAGGACAGATACGCAGTATTTT. As protein: CASSRGPQRRTDTQYF. The V and J genes are TRBV2 and TRBJ2-3, with D uncertain. Trimming left V 5 bases short and J 3 bases short, with 18 bases between. The CDR3 runs to 16 residues. CDR1 is SNHLY and CDR2 is FYNNEI in the germline V gene.

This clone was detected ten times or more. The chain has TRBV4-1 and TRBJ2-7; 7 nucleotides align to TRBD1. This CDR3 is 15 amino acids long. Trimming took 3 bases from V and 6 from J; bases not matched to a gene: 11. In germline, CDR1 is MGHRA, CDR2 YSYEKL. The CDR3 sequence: CASSHPGQSYPEQYF. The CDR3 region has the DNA TGCGCCAGCAGCCACCCGGGACAGTCTTACCCCGAGCAGTACTTC.

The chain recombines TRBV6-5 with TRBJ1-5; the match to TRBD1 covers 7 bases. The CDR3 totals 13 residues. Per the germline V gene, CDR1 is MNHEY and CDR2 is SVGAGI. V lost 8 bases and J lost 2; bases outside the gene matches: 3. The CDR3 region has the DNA TGTGCCAGCCTCGGGACAGGCAATCAGCCCCAGCATTTT. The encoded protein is CASLGTGNQPQHF.

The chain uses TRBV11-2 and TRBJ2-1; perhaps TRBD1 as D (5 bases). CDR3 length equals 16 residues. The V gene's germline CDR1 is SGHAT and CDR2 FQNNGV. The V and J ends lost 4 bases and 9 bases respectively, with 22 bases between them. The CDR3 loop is CASSSQGRKASGEQFF. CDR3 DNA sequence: TGTGCCAGCAGCTCCCAGGGCAGGAAAGCTTCGGGTGAGCAGTTCTTC.

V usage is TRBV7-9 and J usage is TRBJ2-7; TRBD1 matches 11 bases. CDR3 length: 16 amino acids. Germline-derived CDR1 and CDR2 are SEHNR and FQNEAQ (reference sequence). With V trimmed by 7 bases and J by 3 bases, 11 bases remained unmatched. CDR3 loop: CASTKGVGTGGYEQYF. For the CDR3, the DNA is TGTGCCAGCACCAAGGGAGTGGGGACAGGGGGCTACGAGCAGTACTTC.

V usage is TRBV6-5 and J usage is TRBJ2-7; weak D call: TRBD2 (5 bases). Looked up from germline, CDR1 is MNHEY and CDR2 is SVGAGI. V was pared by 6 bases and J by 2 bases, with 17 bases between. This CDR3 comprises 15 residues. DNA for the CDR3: TGTGCCAGCAGACTCGATCGGGGTCAGACCTACGAGCAGTACTTC. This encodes CASRLDRGQTYEQYF.

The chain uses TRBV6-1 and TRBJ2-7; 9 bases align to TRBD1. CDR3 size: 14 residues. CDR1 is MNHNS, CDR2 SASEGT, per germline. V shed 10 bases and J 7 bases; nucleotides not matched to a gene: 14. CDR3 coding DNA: TGTGCCATCACCCGAACAGGGGGCCTTGGGGAGCAGTACTTC. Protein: CAITRTGGLGEQYF.

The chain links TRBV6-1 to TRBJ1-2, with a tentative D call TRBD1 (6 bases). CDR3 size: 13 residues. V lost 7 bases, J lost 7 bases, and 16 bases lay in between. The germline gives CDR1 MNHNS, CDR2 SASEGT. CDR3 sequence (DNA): TGTGCCAGCAATCAAAGGGGGTTTTCTGGCTACACCTTC. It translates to CASNQRGFSGYTF.

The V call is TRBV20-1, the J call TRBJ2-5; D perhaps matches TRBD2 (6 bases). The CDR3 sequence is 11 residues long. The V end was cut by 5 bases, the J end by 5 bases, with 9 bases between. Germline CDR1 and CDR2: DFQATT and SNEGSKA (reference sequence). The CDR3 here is CSAGGTETQYF. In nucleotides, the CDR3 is TGCAGTGCTGGGGGGACCGAGACCCAGTACTTC.

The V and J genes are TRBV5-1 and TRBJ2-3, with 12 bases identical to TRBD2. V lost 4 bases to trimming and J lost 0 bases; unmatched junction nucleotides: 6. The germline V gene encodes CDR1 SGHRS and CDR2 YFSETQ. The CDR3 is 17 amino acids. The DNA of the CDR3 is TGCGCCAGCAGCCCCGGACTAGCGGGGTATAGCACAGATACGCAGTATTTT. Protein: CASSPGLAGYSTDTQYF.

CDR3 DNA: TGTGCCAGCAGCTCCGGGCTCCTGGCGGGGAGGGATACGCAGTATTTT. It is translated as CASSSGLLAGRDTQYF. The rearrangement uses TRBV5-8 and TRBJ2-3, with D possibly matching TRBD2 (6 bases). CDR1 SGHTS and CDR2 YDEGEE come from the germline V gene. Trimming took off 3 bases at V and 6 bases at J, with 20 bases between the two ends. This CDR3 region has 16 residues.

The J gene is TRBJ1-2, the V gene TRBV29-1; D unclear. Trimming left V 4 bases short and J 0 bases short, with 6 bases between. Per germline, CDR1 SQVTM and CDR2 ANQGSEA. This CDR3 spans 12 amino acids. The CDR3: CSVAKSNYGYTF. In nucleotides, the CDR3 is TGCAGCGTTGCCAAATCTAACTATGGCTACACCTTC.

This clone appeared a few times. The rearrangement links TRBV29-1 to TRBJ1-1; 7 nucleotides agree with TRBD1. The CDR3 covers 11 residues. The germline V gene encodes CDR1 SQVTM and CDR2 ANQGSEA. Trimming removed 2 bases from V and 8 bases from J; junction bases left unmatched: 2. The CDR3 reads CSVESTGEAFF. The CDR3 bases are TGCAGCGTTGAATCGACAGGGGAAGCTTTCTTT.

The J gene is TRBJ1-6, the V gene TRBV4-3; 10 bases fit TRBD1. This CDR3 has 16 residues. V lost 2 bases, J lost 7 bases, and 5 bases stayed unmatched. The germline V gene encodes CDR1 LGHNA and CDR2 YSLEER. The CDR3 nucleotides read TGCGCCAGCAGCCAAAGTCGGACAGGGGGGAATTCACCCCTCCACTTT. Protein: CASSQSRTGGNSPLHF.

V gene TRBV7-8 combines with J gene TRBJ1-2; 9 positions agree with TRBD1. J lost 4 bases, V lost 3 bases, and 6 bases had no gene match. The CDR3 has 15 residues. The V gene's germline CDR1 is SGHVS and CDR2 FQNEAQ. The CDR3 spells CASSFLGQGVYGYTF. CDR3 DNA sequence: TGTGCCAGCAGCTTTTTGGGACAGGGCGTCTATGGCTACACCTTC.

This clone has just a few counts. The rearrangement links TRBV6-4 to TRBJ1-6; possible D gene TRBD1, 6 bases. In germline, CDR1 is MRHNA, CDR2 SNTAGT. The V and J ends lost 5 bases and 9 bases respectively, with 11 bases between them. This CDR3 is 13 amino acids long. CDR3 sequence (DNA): TGTGCCAGCAGTCGGGACATCGGTTCACCCCTCCACTTT. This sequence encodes CASSRDIGSPLHF.

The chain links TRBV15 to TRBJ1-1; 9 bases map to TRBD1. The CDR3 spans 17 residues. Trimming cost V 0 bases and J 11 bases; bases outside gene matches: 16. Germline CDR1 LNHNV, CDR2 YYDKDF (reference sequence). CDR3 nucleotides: TGTGCCACCAGCAGAGATCGGCGGGACAGGGAGCACGGTTTGGCTTTCTTT. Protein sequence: CATSRDRRDREHGLAFF.